One and the same sample provided the 27 T cell receptor beta chains below, sequenced in a study of blood T cell repertoires in COVID-19. The assay was immunoSEQ multiplex PCR, and TCRdb's table has in-frame clones only and misses some. Of nearly 100,000 clones in the sample, around 80% are singletons; the top ten hold about 10%. The sequencing input was peripheral blood. Receptors originate from a man in his 70s with acute or convalescent COVID-19.

J is TRBJ1-6 and V is TRBV27; TRBD1 might be the D (6 bases). CDR1 is MNHEY and CDR2 is SMNVEV in the germline V gene (reference sequence). CDR3 length: 17 amino acids. The V end lost 3 bases, the J end lost 5 bases, and 17 bases lay between the germline ends. The CDR3 nucleotides read TGTGCCAGCAGTTTCGGGCCGGGGGGCACCAATAATTCACCCCTCCACTTT. Protein sequence: CASSFGPGGTNNSPLHF.

The V call is TRBV18, the J call TRBJ2-7; no clear D gene. The ends were cut back, 1 base at V and 5 bases at J, with 9 bases in the middle. The CDR3 is made up of 13 amino acids. The germline gives CDR1 KGHSH, CDR2 LQKENI. The CDR3 protein is CASSPRAVDEQYF. The CDR3 nucleotides are TGTGCCAGCTCACCACGGGCCGTGGACGAGCAGTACTTC.

CDR3 bases: TGTGCCAGCAGCCCGACCAGGGACAGTTTAGAGACCCAGTACTTC. Translation: CASSPTRDSLETQYF. This rearrangement joins TRBV2 to TRBJ2-5; 7 nucleotides agree with TRBD1. CDR1 and CDR2 (germline): SNHLY, FYNNEI. V was clipped by 6 bases and J by 4 bases; unmatched bases: 11. The CDR3 has 15 amino acids.

The chain employs TRBV7-9 and TRBJ2-3; D is possibly TRBD2 (5 bases). Germline lookup yields CDR1 SEHNR and CDR2 FQNEAQ (reference sequence). Trimming shortened V by 3 bases and J by 4 bases, and 14 bases separated the two germline ends. This CDR3 contains 15 residues. The CDR3 region is CASSFGSGDSDTQYF. The DNA for the CDR3 is TGTGCCAGCAGCTTCGGATCCGGGGATTCAGATACGCAGTATTTT.

The chain uses TRBV5-6 and TRBJ1-1; D gene uncertain. Trimming pared 2 bases from V and 6 bases from J, leaving 17 bases between. This CDR3 comprises 15 residues. CDR1 is SGHDT, CDR2 YYEEEE, per germline. As DNA, the CDR3 is TGTGCCAGCAGCTTAGGTAGCAGTCGAACGTCTGAAGCTTTCTTT. Translating gives CASSLGSSRTSEAFF.

V is TRBV7-9 and J is TRBJ1-2, with 7 bases matching TRBD1. This CDR3 is built from 14 residues. Trimming removed 5 bases from V and 8 bases from J; junction bases left unmatched: 11. The V gene's germline CDR1 is SEHNR and CDR2 FQNEAQ (reference sequence). The CDR3 is CASSPGTAYNGYTF. The CDR3 coding sequence is TGTGCCAGCAGCCCCGGGACAGCCTATAACGGCTACACCTTC.

This chain links TRBV7-9 with TRBJ2-3; 10 positions agree with TRBD2. The germline V gene has CDR1 SEHNR and CDR2 FQNEAQ (reference sequence). CDR3 length: 15 amino acids. The trim removed 3 bases at V and 5 bases at J, leaving 5 bases unmatched. The CDR3 DNA reads as TGTGCCAGCAGCTTCGGACTAGCGGACTTAGATACGCAGTATTTT. This codes for CASSFGLADLDTQYF.

V and J are TRBV7-3 and TRBJ2-7, with 11 positions matching TRBD2. The CDR3 consists of 16 residues. Trimming cost V 5 bases and J 2 bases; bases outside gene matches: 8. CDR1 and CDR2 (germline): SGHTA, FQGTGA. The DNA of the CDR3 is TGTGCCAGCAGCCCCCGTCTAGCGGGGGGCGCCTACGAGCAGTACTTC. It codes for CASSPRLAGGAYEQYF. The variable domain in full, with the rest retrieved from reference TRBV7-3 and TRBJ2-7, is GAGVSQTPSNKVTEKGKYVELRCDPISGHTALYWYRQSLGQGPEFLIYFQGTGAADDSGLPNDRFFAVRPEGSVSTLKIQRTERGDSAVYLCASSPRLAGGAYEQYFGPGTRLTVT.

The gene calls are TRBV5-4 and TRBJ1-3; no clear D gene. Germline V gene data show CDR1 as SGHNT and CDR2 as YYREEE (reference sequence). The CDR3 contains 14 residues. V lost 3 bases and J 0 bases, leaving 7 bases between the germline ends. CDR3 nucleotide sequence: TGTGCCAGCAGCTCGGGAGGCTCTGGAAACACCATATATTTT. This gives the protein CASSSGGSGNTIYF. Complete variable domain (other parts from reference TRBV5-4 and TRBJ1-3): ETGVTQSPTHLIKTRGQQVTLRCSSQSGHNTVSWYQQALGQGPQFIFQYYREEENGRGNFPPRFSGLQFPNYSSELNVNALELDDSALYLCASSSGGSGNTIYFGEGSWLTVV.

The chain joins TRBV6-1 to TRBJ2-4, with 7 positions matching TRBD1. CDR1 and CDR2 from the germline V gene are MNHNS and SASEGT. Trimming at V came to 3 bases and at J to 8 bases, leaving 4 bases not matched to a gene. The CDR3 is 13 amino acids. The chain's CDR3 is CASSETGRDIQYF. Written as DNA, the CDR3 is TGTGCCAGCAGTGAGACAGGGAGAGACATTCAGTACTTC.

This sequence joins TRBV11-2 and TRBJ2-7; the D gene is possibly TRBD2 (7 bases). V was trimmed by 5 bases and J by 0 bases, leaving 11 bases between them. CDR3 size: 14 residues. Germline CDR1 SGHAT, CDR2 FQNNGV. The CDR3 DNA reads TGTGCCAGCAGCCGAGGGGGGGGCTCCTACGAGCAGTACTTC. Its translation: CASSRGGGSYEQYF. The variable domain in full, with the rest retrieved from reference TRBV11-2 and TRBJ2-7, is EAGVAQSPRYKIIEKRQSVAFWCNPISGHATLYWYQQILGQGPKLLIQFQNNGVVDDSQLPKDRFSAERLKGVDSTLKIQPAKLEDSAVYLCASSRGGGSYEQYFGPGTRLTVT.

This clone appeared a single time. The genes are TRBV27 and TRBJ1-5; D not certain. The CDR3 has 16 residues. V was trimmed by 5 bases and J by 0 bases, leaving 14 bases between them. Germline CDR1 is MNHEY and CDR2 is SMNVEV (reference sequence). CDR3 sequence: CASSPSRFHSNQPQHF. The CDR3, as DNA: TGTGCCAGCAGTCCCAGCAGGTTCCATAGCAATCAGCCCCAGCATTTT.

The gene calls are TRBV5-5 and TRBJ2-7, with 14 bases that match TRBD2. Germline loops: CDR1 SGHKS, CDR2 YYEKEE (reference sequence). After removal of 2 bases from V and 0 bases from J, the junction contained 4 bases not matched to a gene. This CDR3 has 17 residues. CDR3 sequence: CASSFGLAGGSSYEQYF. Here the CDR3 DNA reads TGTGCCAGCAGCTTCGGACTAGCGGGGGGAAGCTCCTACGAGCAGTACTTC.

In DNA, the CDR3 is TGTGCCAGCATGGTGATGGGACAGGGATATGAGCAGTATTTT. The encoded protein is CASMVMGQGYEQYF. V usage is TRBV6-5 and J usage is TRBJ2-3, with TRBD1 matching 9 bases. The CDR3 has 14 amino acids. With 7 bases clipped from V and 11 bases from J, the junction kept 13 bases outside the gene matches. Germline loops: CDR1 MNHEY, CDR2 SVGAGI.

V is TRBV7-8 and J is TRBJ2-3, with 10 bases identical to TRBD1. J gave up 2 bases and V 5 bases, and 4 bases lay outside the gene matches. Germline V gives CDR1 SGHVS, CDR2 FQNEAQ. This CDR3 has 15 residues. Here the CDR3 DNA reads TGTGCCAGCAGCCCGGACAGGGGGGACACAGATACGCAGTATTTT. This gives the protein CASSPDRGDTDTQYF.

CDR3 coding DNA: TGTGCCAGCAGTCGCCGACAGTCCTACGGGGAGCTGTTTTTT. Protein: CASSRRQSYGELFF. The rearrangement joins TRBV6-5 to TRBJ2-2, with D tentatively TRBD1 (5 bases). The germline V gene has CDR1 MNHEY and CDR2 SVGAGI. The CDR3 sequence is 14 residues long. The V and J ends lost 5 bases and 7 bases respectively, with 14 bases between them.

The chain is built from TRBV20-1 and TRBJ1-2; 8 bases are shared with TRBD1. Trimming cost V 3 bases and J 3 bases; bases outside gene matches: 6. Germline loops: CDR1 DFQATT, CDR2 SNEGSKA (reference sequence). The CDR3 runs to 14 residues. CDR3: CSASAPGQDYGYTF. CDR3 coding DNA: TGCAGTGCTAGTGCTCCGGGACAGGACTATGGCTACACCTTC.

This chain connects TRBV29-1 to TRBJ1-5; D not resolved. V lost 0 bases, J lost 6 bases, and 9 bases lay in between. Germline V CDR1 and CDR2: SQVTM, ANQGSEA. CDR3 size: 13 residues. For the CDR3, the DNA is TGCAGCGTTGAAGAATACGAGGGTCAGCCCCAGCATTTT. Its translation is CSVEEYEGQPQHF. The variable domain in full, completed from reference TRBV29-1 and TRBJ1-5, reads SAVISQKPSRDICQRGTSLTIQCQVDSQVTMMFWYRQQPGQSLTLIATANQGSEATYESGFVIDKFPISRPNLTFSTLTVSNMSPEDSSIYLCSVEEYEGQPQHFGDGTRLSIL.

The chain recombines TRBV25-1 with TRBJ1-2; TRBD1 agrees at 7 bases. CDR3 size: 15 residues. V was clipped by 3 bases and J by 7 bases; unmatched bases: 11. The germline gives CDR1 MGHDK, CDR2 SYGVNS. The CDR3 loop reads CASSDSRGTASGYTF. CDR3 DNA: TGTGCCAGCAGTGACAGCCGCGGGACAGCTAGTGGCTACACCTTC.

This clone was detected once. The chain is built from TRBV20-1 and TRBJ2-7; D gene uncertain. The CDR3 contains 11 residues. The ends were cut back, 5 bases at V and 4 bases at J, with 9 bases in the middle. Germline CDR1 and CDR2: DFQATT and SNEGSKA (reference sequence). The chain's CDR3 is CSALQRYEQYF. CDR3 coding DNA: TGCAGTGCTCTCCAGAGGTACGAGCAGTACTTC.

This clone was found a few times. This chain uses TRBV29-1 with TRBJ1-1; D is possibly TRBD1 (5 bases). V dropped 4 bases and J dropped 1 base, with 10 bases sitting between them. Germline V gene sequence: CDR1 SQVTM, CDR2 ANQGSEA. This CDR3 comprises 13 residues. This chain's CDR3 is CSVVRTQNTEAFF. The CDR3 DNA follows: TGCAGCGTTGTAAGGACACAGAACACTGAAGCTTTCTTT.

The genes are TRBV21-1 and TRBJ2-1; the DNA was not compared with TRBD2, the D call given in the table. TRBV21-1 represents a pseudogene. The CDR3 covers 20 residues. The CDR3 region is CASSKTPTGRASCQHNEQFF. The CDR3 DNA is TGTGCCAGCAGCAAAACCCCCACCGGGAGGGCCTCTTGCCAACACAATGAGCAGTTCTTC.

The rearrangement uses TRBV27 and TRBJ1-6; perhaps TRBD1 as D (5 bases). The CDR3 spans 14 residues. Germline assignment: CDR1 MNHEY and CDR2 SMNVEV (reference sequence). V was cut by 5 bases and J by 7 bases, with 12 bases left in between. The DNA for the CDR3 is TGTGCCAGCAGTCAGAGAGCAGGGAATTCACCCCTCCACTTT. Amino acid sequence: CASSQRAGNSPLHF.

V is TRBV6-1 and J is TRBJ2-2, with no clear D. The V end was cut by 3 bases, the J end by 0 bases, with 8 bases between. CDR1 and CDR2 from the germline V gene are MNHNS and SASEGT. The CDR3 runs to 15 residues. CDR3: CASSEVPTNTGELFF. DNA of the CDR3: TGTGCCAGCAGTGAGGTTCCTACGAACACCGGGGAGCTGTTTTTT.

The chain recombines TRBV7-2 with TRBJ1-4, with 11 positions matching TRBD1. V lost 8 bases to trimming and J lost 5 bases; unmatched junction nucleotides: 4. The CDR3 totals 14 residues. Germline CDR1 reads SGHTA; CDR2 reads FQGNSA. The CDR3 sequence is CASLGTGGNEKLFF. For the CDR3, the DNA is TGTGCCAGCTTGGGGACAGGGGGGAATGAAAAACTGTTTTTT.

The chain employs TRBV5-6 and TRBJ2-3; 7 nucleotides agree with TRBD2. Germline V gene lookup returns CDR1 SGHDT and CDR2 YYEEEE. The CDR3 runs 13 residues. Unmatched junction bases numbered 4, after V lost 5 bases and J lost 4 bases. CDR3 coding DNA: TGTGCCAGCAGGCGGGAGTACTCAGATACGCAGTATTTT. As protein: CASRREYSDTQYF.

V is TRBV19 and J is TRBJ1-5, with 7 bases identical to TRBD1. From germline, CDR1 is LNHDA and CDR2 SQIVND (reference sequence). V shed 5 bases, J shed 6 bases, and the junction held 16 bases outside the gene matches. The CDR3 is 17 amino acids. DNA for the CDR3: TGTGCCAGTAGTCCTCCTTCCGGGACAGAGGGCGGTCAGCCCCAGCATTTT. Translating it yields CASSPPSGTEGGQPQHF.